The 9 T cell receptor beta chains presented below share a single source sample, sequenced in a study of blood T cell repertoires in COVID-19. The repertoire was sequenced with immunoSEQ multiplex PCR; TCRdb's copy has only in-frame clones and lacks some. The sample consists of 350,000 to 450,000 clones, 80% to 90% of them appearing once. The specimen was PBMCs or T cells enriched from blood (not recorded which). Receptors were obtained from a man younger than 40 who had recovered from COVID-19.

This clone was observed once. The sample contains more than one DNA sequence encoding this CDR3. This chain uses TRBV30 with TRBJ2-7; the match to TRBD1 covers 8 bases. V shed 5 bases and J 7 bases; nucleotides not matched to a gene: 4. The germline V gene has CDR1 GTSNPN and CDR2 SVGIG (reference sequence). The CDR3 totals 11 residues. The CDR3 sequence: CAWGQGGEQYF. CDR3 DNA: TGTGCCTGGGGACAGGGTGGTGAGCAGTACTTC.

The chain combines TRBV28 with TRBJ2-7; D perhaps matches TRBD2 (5 bases). Trimming left V 5 bases short and J 2 bases short, with 16 bases between. The CDR3 is 15 residues long. Per germline, CDR1 MDHEN and CDR2 SYDVKM. The CDR3 reads CASSPPPGSPYEQYF. The CDR3 coding sequence is TGTGCCAGCAGTCCTCCCCCGGGATCCCCCTACGAGCAGTACTTC.

This clone has a handful of counts. The chain recombines TRBV7-6 with TRBJ1-3; maybe TRBD1 (6 bases). The V end lost 4 bases, the J end lost 4 bases, and 14 bases lay between the germline ends. Germline V lookup: CDR1 SGHVS, CDR2 FNYEAQ. This CDR3 is 15 amino acids long. Written as DNA, the CDR3 is TGTGCCAGCAGCTCAGGGGCTCAGAGAGGAAACACCATATATTTT. Residues: CASSSGAQRGNTIYF.

This sequence joins TRBV28 and TRBJ2-1, with 8 bases fitting TRBD2. This CDR3 is built from 15 residues. Germline V gene lookup returns CDR1 MDHEN and CDR2 SYDVKM. The V and J ends lost 7 bases and 7 bases, in that order; junction bases with no gene match: 12. The chain's CDR3 is CASNLSGRGGNEQFF. Written as DNA, the CDR3 is TGTGCCAGCAATCTGAGCGGGAGAGGTGGAAATGAGCAGTTCTTC.

The rearrangement joins TRBV10-2 to TRBJ2-2, with a tentative D call TRBD2 (6 bases). The CDR3 runs 16 residues. Germline CDR1 and CDR2: WSHSY and SAAADI. V shed 1 base and J shed 4 bases, with 13 bases lying between them. CDR3 sequence: CASSELWRDGTGELFF. In nucleotides, the CDR3 is TGCGCCAGCAGTGAGTTGTGGCGGGACGGCACCGGGGAGCTGTTTTTT.

The chain has TRBV2 and TRBJ1-5; a possible D gene is TRBD1 (6 bases). The V gene lost 6 bases and the J gene lost 2 bases, with 11 bases spanning the gap. The CDR3 extends over 14 amino acids. The germline V gene has CDR1 SNHLY and CDR2 FYNNEI. CDR3 in amino acids: CASSPTGGNQPQHF. In DNA, the CDR3 is TGTGCCAGCAGCCCGACAGGCGGCAATCAGCCCCAGCATTTT.

The V call is TRBV29-1, the J call TRBJ1-1, with a weak D call TRBD1 (5 bases). The CDR3 length is 14 residues. Per germline, CDR1 SQVTM and CDR2 ANQGSEA. Trimming pared 5 bases from V and 6 bases from J, leaving 19 bases between. CDR3 sequence reads: CSVKSGTVSSEAFF. CDR3 nucleotides: TGCAGCGTTAAATCCGGGACTGTTTCATCTGAAGCTTTCTTT. The full variable domain, its missing parts supplied by reference TRBV29-1 and TRBJ1-1, is SAVISQKPSRDICQRGTSLTIQCQVDSQVTMMFWYRQQPGQSLTLIATANQGSEATYESGFVIDKFPISRPNLTFSTLTVSNMSPEDSSIYLCSVKSGTVSSEAFFGQGTRLTVV.

The chain recombines TRBV28 with TRBJ1-2; unclear D gene. Trimming took 3 bases from V and 4 from J, leaving 9 bases between them. The CDR3 consists of 13 residues. The germline V gene encodes CDR1 MDHEN and CDR2 SYDVKM. The CDR3 nucleotides read TGTGCCAGCAGTTTGGGTTGGAGCTATGGCTACACCTTC. This gives the protein CASSLGWSYGYTF.

Of note for this clone: The sample has other DNA sequences that encode this CDR3 too. The J gene is TRBJ2-4, the V gene TRBV28; D may be TRBD2 (5 bases). The germline V gene has CDR1 MDHEN and CDR2 SYDVKM. Trimming cost V 7 bases and J 0 bases, with 10 bases left between them. This CDR3 has 14 residues. The CDR3 bases are TGTGCCAGCAAACGGGGTCTAGCCAAAAACATTCAGTACTTC. Translation: CASKRGLAKNIQYF.